The subject of this entry is one TCR beta chain. Its antigen is not known. The data were obtained in a study of shared clonotypes between healthy human individuals. Study as a whole: Three CD4 naive, three CD4 memory, two CD8 naive and one CD8 memory plate were used per donor. Study-wide results and caveats: Researchers found naive subsets generally carried larger estimated richness than memory subsets. Sampling covered nothing but blood. Tissue TCR repertoires likely differ from those found in blood. Shared clonotypes across all four donors exceeded non-shared ones in generation probability.

Germline CDR1 and CDR2: SEHNR and FQNEAQ (reference sequence). Trimming took 5 bases from V and 4 from J, leaving 11 bases between them. CDR3 length: 13 amino acids. The protocol was immunoSEQ multiplex PCR, while the TCRdb copy is restricted to in-frame clones and leaves out a portion. Among about 1 million clones, more than 65% were seen once, and the ten largest hold roughly 1.5%. V gene TRBV7-9 combines with J gene TRBJ1-1; D is unresolved. This sequence originates from a man aged 18 to 29 in good health. The sequenced sample consisted of memory CD4+ T cells sorted from blood. Noted subset: CD45RA-negative fraction. For the CDR3, the DNA is TGTGCCAGCAGCCCAAGTTCTCTCACTGAAGCTTTCTTT. As protein: CASSPSSLTEAFF. Filled out from reference TRBV7-9 and TRBJ1-1, the complete variable domain reads DTGVSQNPRHKITKRGQNVTFRCDPISEHNRLYWYRQTLGQGPEFLTYFQNEAQLEKSRLLSDRFSAERPKGSFSTLEIQRTEQGDSAMYLCASSPSSLTEAFFGQGTRLTVV.